The following is a T cell receptor (beta chain) sequence with its context. There is no known antigen for this receptor. The germline gene is not matched at one end of the junction; a read error may be the cause. This sample was included in a study of blood T cells in healthy people across ages (dated by TCRdb to between 2015 and 2016). Background on the whole study: In model experiments, roughly one uniquely barcoded TCR beta cDNA molecule per two T cells was captured by template switching. The study measured age-related changes in TCR beta repertoire diversity using deep sequencing normalized with unique cDNA molecular identifiers. Donors were grouped into four age groups: young (average roughly 17 years), middle-aged (under 40), aged (around 56) and long-lived (approximately 81). Donors of different ages were randomly distributed across sequencing lanes to avoid experimental bias. The study analyzed two additional independent replicas of 1 million unique cDNA reads from the same blood draw for two donors, one aged 18 to 29 and one aged 80 or older.

The library was generated by 5' RACE. TCRdb shows the sequencer as Illumina HiSeq 2500. A second PCR of about 7 to 12 cycles was run with a J-beta primer mix and a sample-barcoded 5' primer. A unique molecular identifier was introduced onto each TCR beta cDNA molecule by a template-switch 5' adaptor carrying 12 random nucleotides. Each sample yielded at least 2.5 million CDR3-containing paired-end reads. First-strand cDNA synthesis was performed from all RNA using the Mint cDNA synthesis kit, with priming by a TRBC-specific oligonucleotide. After uracil-DNA glycosylase treatment, a first 18-cycle PCR used universal primers M1SS and BC2_uni_R on all cDNA. The study's processing was this. Each sample was normalized by randomly selecting 1 million high-quality reads, each carrying a distinct molecular identifier. Reads with shared molecular identifiers were discarded instead of being binned into consensus sequences. CDR3 identification, clonotype clustering and error correction used MiTCR with a Q25 quality threshold and the strictest error-elimination algorithm. A nonparametric unseen species model with Euler transformation was used to estimate lower-bound total TCR beta diversity. TCRdb applied fastp at Q25 and MiXCR to the public reads, then kept only in-frame beta chains. Rows with a matching CDR3 protein are joined into one entry that keeps the most common DNA and genes. V and J calls and clone size were set by TCRdb, not the authors. Recorded for this sample are around 1,000,000 distinct CDR3 sequences; more than 30% of them occurred a single time. The ten biggest clones cover under 15% of the sample.

The research as a whole found: Because profiling used bulk unsorted PBMCs, naive and antigen-experienced compartments could not be compared conclusively. Because donor CMV infection status was unknown, age-related changes in expanded clonotypes were potentially confounded. Observed TCR beta diversity per million T cells fell roughly linearly with age, and a significant reduction was already apparent by age about 38. Total diversity estimates from one million sequenced T cells were considered lower bounds and underestimates. Observed TCR beta diversity correlated strongly with the percentage of naive T cells measured by flow cytometry. Compared with the aged group, the long-lived group had more naive CD4+ T cells, fewer expanded clones and increased TCR diversity, suggesting age selection.

Donors were 40 or so systemically healthy Caucasian individuals from Russia aged 6 to 90 years. Each donor gave 8 to 10 milliliters of peripheral blood, drawn into EDTA-treated Vacutainer tubes. Ficoll-Paque density-gradient centrifugation was used to isolate PBMCs, with at least 6 million per sample. Trizol reagent was used to extract total RNA from PBMCs, with at least 5.5 micrograms per sample. For every donor, an aliquot of PBMCs went through flow cytometry to measure the percentages of naive CD45RAhigh/CD27high T cells. The CDR3, from cysteine to phenylalanine, totals 11 residues. The retained sequence is limited to the CDR3, 33 bases, with the frame set at the first base.

Recombination linked TRBV12-3 or TRBV12-4 to TRBJ1-1; the D gene assignment is ambiguous. The clonotype originates from a man between 18 and 29 years old in good health. Material for sequencing was blood. The CDR3: CTSSPLGEAFF. The nucleotides read TGTACCAGCAGCCCATTGGGTGAAGCTTTCTTT.